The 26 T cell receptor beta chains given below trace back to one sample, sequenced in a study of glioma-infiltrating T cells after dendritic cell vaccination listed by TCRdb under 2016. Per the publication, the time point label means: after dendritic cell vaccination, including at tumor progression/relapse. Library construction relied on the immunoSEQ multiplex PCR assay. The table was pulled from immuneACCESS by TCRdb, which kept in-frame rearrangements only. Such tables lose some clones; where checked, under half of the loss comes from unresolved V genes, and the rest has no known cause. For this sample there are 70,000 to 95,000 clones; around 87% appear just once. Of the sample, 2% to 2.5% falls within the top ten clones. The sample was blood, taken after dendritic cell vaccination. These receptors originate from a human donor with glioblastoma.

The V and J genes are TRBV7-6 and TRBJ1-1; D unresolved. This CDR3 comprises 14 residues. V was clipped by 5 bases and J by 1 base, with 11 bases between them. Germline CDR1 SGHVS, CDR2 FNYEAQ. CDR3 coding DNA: TGTGCCAGCAGCCCCGTAACCGGGAACACTGAAGCTTTCTTT. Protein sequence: CASSPVTGNTEAFF.

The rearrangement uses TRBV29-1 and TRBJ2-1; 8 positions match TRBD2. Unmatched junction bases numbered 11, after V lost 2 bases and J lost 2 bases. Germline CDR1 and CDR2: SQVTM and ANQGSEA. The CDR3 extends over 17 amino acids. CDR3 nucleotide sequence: TGCAGCGTTGAATTGGCGGGTCGGGAGGGAGCCTACAATGAGCAGTTCTTC. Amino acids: CSVELAGREGAYNEQFF.

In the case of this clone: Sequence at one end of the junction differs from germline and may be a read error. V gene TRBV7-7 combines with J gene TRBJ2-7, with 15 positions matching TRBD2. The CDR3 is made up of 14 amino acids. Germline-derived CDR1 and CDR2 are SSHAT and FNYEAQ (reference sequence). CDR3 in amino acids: CASSSGLAGGEQYF. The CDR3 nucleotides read TGTGCTAGCAGCTCGGGACTAGCGGGAGGTGAGCAGTACTTC. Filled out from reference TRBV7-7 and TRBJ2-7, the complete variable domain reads GAGVSQSPRYKVTKRGQDVTLRCDPISSHATLYWYQQALGQGPEFLTYFNYEAQPDKSGLPSDRFSAERPEGSISTLTIQRTEQRDSAMYRCASSSGLAGGEQYFGPGTRLTVT.

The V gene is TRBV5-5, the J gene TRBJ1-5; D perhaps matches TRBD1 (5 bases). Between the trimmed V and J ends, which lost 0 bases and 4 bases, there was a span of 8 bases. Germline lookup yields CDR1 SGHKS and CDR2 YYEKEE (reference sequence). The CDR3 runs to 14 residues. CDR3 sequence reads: CASSLGTKNQPQHF. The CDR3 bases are TGTGCCAGCAGCTTGGGGACAAAAAATCAGCCCCAGCATTTT.

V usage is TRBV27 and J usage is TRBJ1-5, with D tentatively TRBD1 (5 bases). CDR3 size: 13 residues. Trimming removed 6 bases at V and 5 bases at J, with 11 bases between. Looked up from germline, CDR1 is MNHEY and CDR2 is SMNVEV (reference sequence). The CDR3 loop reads CASRPRGDQPQHF. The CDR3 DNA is TGTGCCAGCAGGCCCCGGGGGGATCAGCCCCAGCATTTT.

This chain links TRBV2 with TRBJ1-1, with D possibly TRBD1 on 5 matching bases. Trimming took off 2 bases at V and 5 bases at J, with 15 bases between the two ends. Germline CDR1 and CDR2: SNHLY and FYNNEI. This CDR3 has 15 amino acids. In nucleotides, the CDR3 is TGTGCCAGCAGTGAAAATCTCGCAGGGAAGACTGAAGCTTTCTTT. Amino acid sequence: CASSENLAGKTEAFF. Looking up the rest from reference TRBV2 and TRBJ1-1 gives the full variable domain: EPEVTQTPSHQVTQMGQEVILRCVPISNHLYFYWYRQILGQKVEFLVSFYNNEISEKSEIFDDQFSVERPDGSNFTLKIRSTKLEDSAMYFCASSENLAGKTEAFFGQGTRLTVV.

The CDR3 reads CASRSGGPPDTQYF. The CDR3 DNA sequence: TGCGCCAGCAGAAGCGGGGGGCCCCCAGATACGCAGTATTTT. The rearrangement uses TRBV5-1 and TRBJ2-3; TRBD2 matches 9 bases. There are 14 residues in the CDR3. Germline V lookup: CDR1 SGHRS, CDR2 YFSETQ. V shed 5 bases, J shed 4 bases, and the junction held 5 bases outside the gene matches.

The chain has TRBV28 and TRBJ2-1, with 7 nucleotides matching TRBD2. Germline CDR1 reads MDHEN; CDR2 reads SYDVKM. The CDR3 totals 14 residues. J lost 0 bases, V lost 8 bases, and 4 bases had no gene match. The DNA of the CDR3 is TGTGCCAGCCCTCCTAGCGGCTCCTACAATGAGCAGTTCTTC. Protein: CASPPSGSYNEQFF.

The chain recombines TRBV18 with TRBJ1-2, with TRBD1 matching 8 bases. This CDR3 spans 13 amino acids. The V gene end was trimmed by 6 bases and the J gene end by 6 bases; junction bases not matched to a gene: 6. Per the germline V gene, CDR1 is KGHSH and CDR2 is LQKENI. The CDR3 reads CASSHGQGNGYTF. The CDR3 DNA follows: TGTGCCAGCTCTCACGGACAGGGTAATGGCTACACCTTC.

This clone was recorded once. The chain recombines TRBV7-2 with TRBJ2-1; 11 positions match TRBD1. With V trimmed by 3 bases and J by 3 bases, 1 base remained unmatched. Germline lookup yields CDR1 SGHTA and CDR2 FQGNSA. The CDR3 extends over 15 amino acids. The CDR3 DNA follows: TGTGCCAGCAGCTTTGGGACAGGGGGCTACAATGAGCAGTTCTTC. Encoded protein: CASSFGTGGYNEQFF.

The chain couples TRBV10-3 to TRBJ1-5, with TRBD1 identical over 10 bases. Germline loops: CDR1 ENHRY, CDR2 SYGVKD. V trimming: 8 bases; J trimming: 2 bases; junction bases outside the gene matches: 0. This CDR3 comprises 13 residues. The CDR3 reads CAIGQGGNQPQHF. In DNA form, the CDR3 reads TGTGCCATCGGACAGGGGGGCAATCAGCCCCAGCATTTT.

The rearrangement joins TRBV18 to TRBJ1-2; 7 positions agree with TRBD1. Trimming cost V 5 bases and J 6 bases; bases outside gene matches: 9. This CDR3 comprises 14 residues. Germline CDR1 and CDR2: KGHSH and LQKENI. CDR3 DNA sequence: TGTGCCAGCTCAACGACAGGGAGTATTGATGGCTACACCTTC. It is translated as CASSTTGSIDGYTF.

This chain's CDR3 is CASSPAGRRGDTQYF. The CDR3 DNA follows: TGTGCCAGCTCACCCGCCGGGAGACGAGGAGATACGCAGTATTTT. The V gene is TRBV18, the J gene TRBJ2-3, with D perhaps TRBD2 (6 bases). V lost 3 bases and J lost 5, with 15 bases in between. The germline gives CDR1 KGHSH, CDR2 LQKENI. The CDR3 loop spans 15 amino acids. Based on the CDR3 plus reference TRBV18 and TRBJ2-3, the full variable domain is NAGVMQNPRHLVRRRGQEARLRCSPMKGHSHVYWYRQLPEEGLKFMVYLQKENIIDESGMPKERFSAEFPKEGPSILRIQQVVRGDSAAYFCASSPAGRRGDTQYFGPGTRLTVL.

The CDR3 DNA sequence: TGTGCCAGCAGCTTCCCCGGGCGAGGGATTGAAGCTTTCTTT. Amino acids: CASSFPGRGIEAFF. The genes are TRBV7-8 and TRBJ1-1; D is undetermined. Germline V gene sequence: CDR1 SGHVS, CDR2 FQNEAQ. The CDR3 runs 14 residues. With 3 bases removed from V and 7 bases from J, the gap between germline ends came to 15 bases.

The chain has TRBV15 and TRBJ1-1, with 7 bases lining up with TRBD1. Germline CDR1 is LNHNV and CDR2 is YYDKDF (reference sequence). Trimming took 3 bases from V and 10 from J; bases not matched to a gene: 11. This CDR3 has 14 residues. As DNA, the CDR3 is TGTGCCACCAGCAGGGACAGGCCCTCAGATCGAGCTTTCTTT. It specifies CATSRDRPSDRAFF.

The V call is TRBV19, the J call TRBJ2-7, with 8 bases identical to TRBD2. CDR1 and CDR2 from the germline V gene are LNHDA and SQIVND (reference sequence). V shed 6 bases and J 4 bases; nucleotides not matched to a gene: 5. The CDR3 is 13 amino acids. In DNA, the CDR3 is TGTGCCAGTAGCACGACGGGAGGGTACGAGCAGTACTTC. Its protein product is CASSTTGGYEQYF.

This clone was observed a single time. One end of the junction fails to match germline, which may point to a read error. The DNA of the CDR3 is TGTGCCAGACCGGGACTAGCGGGAGGGCTAGATAACTTC. It yields the protein CARPGLAGGLDNF. The chain has TRBV25-1 and TRBJ2-7; TRBD2 matches at 16 bases. The CDR3 has 13 amino acids. Germline-derived CDR1 and CDR2 are MGHDK and SYGVNS.

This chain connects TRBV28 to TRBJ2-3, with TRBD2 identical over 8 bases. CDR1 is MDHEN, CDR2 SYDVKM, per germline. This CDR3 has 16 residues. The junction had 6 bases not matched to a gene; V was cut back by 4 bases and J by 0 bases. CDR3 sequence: CASSSPGGDSTDTQYF. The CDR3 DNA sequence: TGTGCCAGCAGTTCCCCGGGAGGGGACAGCACAGATACGCAGTATTTT.

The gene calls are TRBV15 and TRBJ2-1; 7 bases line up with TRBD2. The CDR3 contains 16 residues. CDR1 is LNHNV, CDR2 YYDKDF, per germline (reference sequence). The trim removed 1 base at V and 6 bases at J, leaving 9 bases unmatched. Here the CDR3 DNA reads TGTGCCACCAGCAGAGTCCTGTGGGGGGGTTCCAATGAGCAGTTCTTC. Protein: CATSRVLWGGSNEQFF.

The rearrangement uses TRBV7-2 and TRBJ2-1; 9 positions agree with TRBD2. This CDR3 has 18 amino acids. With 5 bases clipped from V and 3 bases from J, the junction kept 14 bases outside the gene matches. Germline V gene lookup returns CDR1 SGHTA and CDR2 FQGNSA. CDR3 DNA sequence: TGTGCCAGCAGCCCACGTCCACCCGGGACTAGCAGCTACAATGAGCAGTTCTTC. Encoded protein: CASSPRPPGTSSYNEQFF.

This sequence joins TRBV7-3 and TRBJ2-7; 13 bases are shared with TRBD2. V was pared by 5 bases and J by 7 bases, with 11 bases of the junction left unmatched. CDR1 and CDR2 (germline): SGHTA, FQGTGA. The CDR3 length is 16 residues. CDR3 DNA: TGTGCCAGCAGCCCACCCGGGACTAGCGGGATTGGTGAGCAGTACTTC. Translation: CASSPPGTSGIGEQYF. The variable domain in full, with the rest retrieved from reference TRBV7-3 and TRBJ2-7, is GAGVSQTPSNKVTEKGKYVELRCDPISGHTALYWYRQSLGQGPEFLIYFQGTGAADDSGLPNDRFFAVRPEGSVSTLKIQRTERGDSAVYLCASSPPGTSGIGEQYFGPGTRLTVT.

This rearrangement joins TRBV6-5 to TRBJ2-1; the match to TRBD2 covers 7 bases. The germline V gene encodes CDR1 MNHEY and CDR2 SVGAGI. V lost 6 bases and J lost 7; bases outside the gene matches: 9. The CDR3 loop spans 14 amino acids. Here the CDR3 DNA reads TGTGCCAGCAGGTCGGGCGGGAGTCTGAATGAGCAGTTCTTC. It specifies CASRSGGSLNEQFF.

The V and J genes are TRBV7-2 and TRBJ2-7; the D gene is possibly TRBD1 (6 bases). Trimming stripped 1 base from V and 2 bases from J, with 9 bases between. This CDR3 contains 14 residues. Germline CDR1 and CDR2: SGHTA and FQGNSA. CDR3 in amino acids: CASSLGPGAYEQYF. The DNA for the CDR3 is TGTGCCAGCAGCTTAGGACCAGGGGCCTACGAGCAGTACTTC.

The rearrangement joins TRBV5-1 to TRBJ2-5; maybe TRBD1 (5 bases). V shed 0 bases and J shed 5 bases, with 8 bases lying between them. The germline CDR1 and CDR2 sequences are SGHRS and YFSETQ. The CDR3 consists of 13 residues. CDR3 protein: CASSLAGPETQYF. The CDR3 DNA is TGCGCCAGCAGCTTGGCAGGGCCGGAGACCCAGTACTTC.

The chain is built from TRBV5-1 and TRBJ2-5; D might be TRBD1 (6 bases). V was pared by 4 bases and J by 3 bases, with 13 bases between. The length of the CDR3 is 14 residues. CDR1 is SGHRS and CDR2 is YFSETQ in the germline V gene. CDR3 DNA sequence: TGCGCCAGCAGCGTCCTTCCAGGGGAAGAGACCCAGTACTTC. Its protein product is CASSVLPGEETQYF.

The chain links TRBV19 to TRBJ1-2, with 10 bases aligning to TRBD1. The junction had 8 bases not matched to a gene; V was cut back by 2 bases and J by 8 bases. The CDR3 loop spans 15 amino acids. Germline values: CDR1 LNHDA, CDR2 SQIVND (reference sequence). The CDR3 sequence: CASSIKGTGAGGYTF. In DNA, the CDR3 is TGTGCCAGTAGTATAAAAGGGACAGGGGCGGGCGGCTACACCTTC.